A selection of T cell receptor beta chains follows, all from one sample in a study of T cell responses to AZD1222 COVID-19 vaccine. Assay used: immunoSEQ multiplex PCR; TCRdb lists only in-frame clones, some missing. The table lists more than 85,000 clones, 90% to 95% of them singletons. Sequences were derived from peripheral blood, sampled on day 0 of AZD1222 vaccination. Receptors originate from an adult in good health. CDR3s include the opening cysteine and the closing phenylalanine or tryptophan. A D gene is named only where the DNA matches it firmly. For some rows the clone size is stated as once, few or many, or as a class when expanded; others skip it.

. TRBJ2-1 TRBD2 TRBV5-4 TGTGCCAGCAGCTTTAGCGGGAGGACCGACTGGAATGAGCAGTTCTTC CASSFSGRTDWNEQFF
once TRBJ2-3 . TRBV24-1 TGTGCCACCAGTGGTCCCGGGACGAGCTCCTCTAGCACAGATACGCAGTATTTT CATSGPGTSSSSTDTQYF
. TRBJ2-7 . TRBV2 TGTGCCAGCAAACTCCCACCCTACGAGCAGTACTTC CASKLPPYEQYF
. TRBJ2-6 . TRBV5-1 TGCGCCAGCAGCTTACAGCGCTCTGGGGCCAACGTCCTGACTTTC CASSLQRSGANVLTF
once TRBJ1-6 . TRBV4-2 TGTGCCAGCAGCCAAGCAGGAGATAATTCACCCCTCCACTTT CASSQAGDNSPLHF
. TRBJ2-2 . TRBV29-1 TGCAGCGTTGAAAGGAACACCGGGGAGCTGTTTTTT CSVERNTGELFF
. TRBJ1-5 . TRBV18 TGTGCCAGCTCACCACCGGGAGGGAGGGGTCAGCCCCAGCATTTT CASSPPGGRGQPQHF
once TRBJ1-1 . TRBV5-1 TGCGCCAGCAGCTTACAGGGGAACACTGAAGCTTTCTTT CASSLQGNTEAFF
. TRBJ1-2 TRBD1 TRBV5-4 TGTGCCAGCAGCCAGGGACAGGGAGTTGGCTACACCTTC CASSQGQGVGYTF
. TRBJ2-7 . TRBV6-1 TGTGCCAGCAGTGAATCCCTAGGACCCCGCGAGCAGTACTTC CASSESLGPREQYF
. TRBJ1-5 TRBD1 TRBV18 TGTGCCAGCTCGCCTGACAGGGGGAGCAATCAGCCCCAGCATTTT CASSPDRGSNQPQHF
. TRBJ2-7 . TRBV6-2/TRBV6-3 TGTGCCAGCAGTCCAACATCCTACGAGCAGTACTTC CASSPTSYEQYF
. TRBJ2-1 TRBD1 TRBV27 TGTGCCAGCAGTTTAGAGGGACAGGGGAGAAAGCAGTTCTTC CASSLEGQGRKQFF
. TRBJ1-1 TRBD1 TRBV29-1 TGCAGCGTTCACAGGGGGACGAACACTGAAGCTTTCTTT CSVHRGTNTEAFF
. TRBJ1-1 . TRBV25-1 TGTGCCAGCAGAGGACCGGCCTGGGGCACTGAAGCTTTCTTT CASRGPAWGTEAFF
. TRBJ1-1 . TRBV10-1 TGCGCCAGCAGTGTGGACCGCAACACTGAAGCTTTCTTT CASSVDRNTEAFF
. TRBJ2-3 TRBD2 TRBV7-9 TGTGCCAGCAGCCTTGGGGGACTAGCGGGACCAGATACGCAGTATTTT CASSLGGLAGPDTQYF
. TRBJ2-1 . TRBV27 TGTGCCAGCAGTTTACTGGCCCTCCAAAGAGATGAGCAGTTCTTC CASSLLALQRDEQFF
. TRBJ1-2 TRBD1 TRBV3-1/TRBV3-2 TGTGCCAGCAGCCAAGCCCCGGGACAGGCCTATGGCTACACCTTC CASSQAPGQAYGYTF
few TRBJ2-1 . TRBV12-3/TRBV12-4 TGTGCCAGCAGCCGGACTAGGGGGTATGAGCAGTTCTTC CASSRTRGYEQFF
. TRBJ1-5 . TRBV19 TGTGCCAGTAGTATGACGGAGGGGGGGAATCAGCCCCAGCATTTT CASSMTEGGNQPQHF
. TRBJ1-1 . TRBV5-1 TGCGCCAGCAGCTTGGGGCCTACCAACACTGAAGCTTTCTTT CASSLGPTNTEAFF
. TRBJ1-6 . TRBV3-1/TRBV3-2 TGTGCCAGCAGCCCCCGGACAAGTGGATCCCTGAACTACGCGTCTCACTCACCCCTCCACTTT CASSPRTSGSLNYASHSPLHF
. TRBJ2-5 TRBD1 TRBV7-9 TGTGCCAGCAGCCCCTGGACAGGGCAAGAGACCCAGTACTTC CASSPWTGQETQYF
. TRBJ2-3 . TRBV19 TGTGCCAGTAGTAGCCGCAGGGCCACAGATACGCAGTATTTT CASSSRRATDTQYF
. TRBJ2-2 . TRBV27 TGTGCCAGCAGTTTACCCCCCGGGGCTCCGGACACCGGGGAGCTGTTTTTT CASSLPPGAPDTGELFF
. TRBJ1-1 . TRBV12-3/TRBV12-4 TGTGCCAGCTTAGGAGCCACTGAAGCTTTCTTT CASLGATEAFF
. TRBJ2-5 . TRBV6-4 TGTGCCAGCAGTGACTCGACGGATACCAAGAGAGGGACCCAGTACTTC CASSDSTDTKRGTQYF